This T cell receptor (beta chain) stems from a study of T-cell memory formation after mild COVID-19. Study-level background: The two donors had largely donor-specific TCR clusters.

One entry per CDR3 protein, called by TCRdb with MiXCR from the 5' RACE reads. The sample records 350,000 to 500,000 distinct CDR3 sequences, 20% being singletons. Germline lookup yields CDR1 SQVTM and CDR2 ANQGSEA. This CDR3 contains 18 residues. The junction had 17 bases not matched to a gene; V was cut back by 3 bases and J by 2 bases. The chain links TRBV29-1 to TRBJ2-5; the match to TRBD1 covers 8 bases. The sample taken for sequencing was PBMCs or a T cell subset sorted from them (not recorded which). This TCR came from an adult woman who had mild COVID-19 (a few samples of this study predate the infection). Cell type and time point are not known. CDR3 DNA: TGCAGCGTTGAGATCCGTCGAAAAGAGGGGACAGGACAAGAGACCCAGTACTTC. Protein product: CSVEIRRKEGTGQETQYF.